The clone carrying this TCR beta chain was seen only once. The data belong to a study of blood T cell repertoires in COVID-19. Study-wide background: Collection of acute and convalescent COVID-19 samples took place in the United States, Italy and Spain. T cells, B-cell-depleted T cells, or PBMCs supplied cDNA or gDNA.

CDR1 LNHDA and CDR2 SQIVND come from the germline V gene (reference sequence). The CDR3 runs to 17 residues. Germline trimming cut 3 bases from V and 0 bases from J; bases unmatched to any gene: 8. Per the authors' pipeline: By means of reference gene primer amplification, nucleated cell counts were estimated. TCRdb's copy holds only in-frame clones and misses some; the assay was immunoSEQ multiplex PCR. D and trimming were read from the DNA, whereas the V and J calls and clone size are those reported in that table. The sample includes just over 150,000 clones, about 88% seen only once; the top ten take 2.4%.

Source material: peripheral blood. The clonotype originates from a woman in her 70s with acute or convalescent COVID-19. The V and J genes are TRBV19 and TRBJ1-5; 7 nucleotides match TRBD1. CDR3 in DNA: TGTGCCAGTAGTATTCGGCCCGGGACAGCTAGCAATCAGCCCCAGCATTTT. Its protein is CASSIRPGTASNQPQHF.